The following is a TCR beta chain sequence with its context. The sample belongs to a study of cytomegalovirus exposure and HLA in healthy donors. The PCR employed 60 Vbeta primers together with 13 Jbeta primers. TCRdb's table, derived via immunoSEQ multiplex PCR, lists solely in-frame clones and lacks some. The sample includes under 150,000 clones, under 80% of them seen just once. The CDR3 loop spans 13 amino acids. CDR1 is SGHRS, CDR2 YFSETQ, per germline. With V trimmed by 7 bases and J by 6 bases, 8 bases remained unmatched. This chain links TRBV5-1 with TRBJ2-3, with 7 nucleotides matching TRBD2. Input material: PBMCs. This sequence was found in a male donor in good health and CMV-seronegative. CDR3 in DNA: TGCGCCAGCCGAGCTAGCGGCGTGGATACGCAGTATTTT. This encodes CASRASGVDTQYF.